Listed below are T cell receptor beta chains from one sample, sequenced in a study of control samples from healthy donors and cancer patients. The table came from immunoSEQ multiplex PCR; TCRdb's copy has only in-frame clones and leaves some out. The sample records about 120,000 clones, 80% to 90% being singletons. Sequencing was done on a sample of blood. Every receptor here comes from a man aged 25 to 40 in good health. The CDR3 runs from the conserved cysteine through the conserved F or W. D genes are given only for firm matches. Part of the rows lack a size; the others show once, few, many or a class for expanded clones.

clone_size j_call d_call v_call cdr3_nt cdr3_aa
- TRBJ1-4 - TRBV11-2 TGTGCCAGCAGCTTAGTAGCCGGTGAAAAACTGTTTTTT CASSLVAGEKLFF
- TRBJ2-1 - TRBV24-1 TGTGCCACCAGTGATACCTTAGGGGGGGAGTACAATGAGCAGTTCTTC CATSDTLGGEYNEQFF
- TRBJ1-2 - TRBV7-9 TGTGCCAGCAGCTTAGGGGGGAAGAATGGCTACACCTTC CASSLGGKNGYTF
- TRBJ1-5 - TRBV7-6 TGTGCCAGCAGCCCCCTGGTTATAGGGCAGCCCCAGCATTTT CASSPLVIGQPQHF
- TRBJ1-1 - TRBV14 TGTGCCAGCAGCCAAGCCCGCAACACTGAAGCTTTCTTT CASSQARNTEAFF
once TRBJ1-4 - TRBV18 TGTGCCAGCTCACCAACCGCCAGACAGCCTCTTGTCAGACTGTTTTTT CASSPTARQPLVRLFF
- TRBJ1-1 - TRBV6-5 TGTGCCAGCAAACGTGAGGTGAACACTGAAGCTTTCTTT CASKREVNTEAFF
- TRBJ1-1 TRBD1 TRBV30 TGTGCCTGGAGTGTCGGGACAGCTAACACTGAAGCTTTCTTT CAWSVGTANTEAFF
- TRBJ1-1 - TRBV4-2 TGTGCCAGCAGTGCCTTGGGGGGCAACACTGAAGCTTTCTTT CASSALGGNTEAFF
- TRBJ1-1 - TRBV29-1 TGCAGCGTTGAAACCCGGTCAGGAGCTTTCTTT CSVETRSGAFF
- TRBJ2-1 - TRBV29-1 TGCAGCGTTCGGGGCTCTTACAATGAGCAGTTCTTC CSVRGSYNEQFF
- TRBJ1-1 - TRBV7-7 TGTGCCAGCAGCCCCCTCCCGGGTGTGAACACTGAAGCTTTCTTT CASSPLPGVNTEAFF
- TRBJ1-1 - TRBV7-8 TGTGCCAGCAGCTTAGGGAGGGGGAACACTGAAGCTTTCTTT CASSLGRGNTEAFF
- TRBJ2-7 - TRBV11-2 TGTGCCAGCAGCTTAACGGACAATTACTCCTACGAGCAGTACTTC CASSLTDNYSYEQYF
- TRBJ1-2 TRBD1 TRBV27 TGTGCCAGCAGTTATGACAGGGGGTTTGGCTACACCTTC CASSYDRGFGYTF
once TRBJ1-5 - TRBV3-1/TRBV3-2 TGTGCCAGCAGCCAGGAGCCCCCCCGAGGCAATCAGCCCCAGCATTTT CASSQEPPRGNQPQHF
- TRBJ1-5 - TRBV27 TGTGCCAGCAGTTCTGCAAGGGCTAATCAGCCCCAGCATTTT CASSSARANQPQHF
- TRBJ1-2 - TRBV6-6 TGTGCCAGCAGTTCGAGACTGGACTTGGCGCGAGGCTACACCTTC CASSSRLDLARGYTF
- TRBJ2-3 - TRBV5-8 TGTGCCAGCAGCCCCAAGGTAGCAGATACGCAGTATTTT CASSPKVADTQYF
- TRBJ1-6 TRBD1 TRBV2 TGTGCCAGCAGTCCGGGACAGGAAGAAAGACCCCTCCACTTT CASSPGQEERPLHF
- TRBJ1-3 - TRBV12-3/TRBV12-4 TGTGCCAGCACCCCTCTCGGAAACACCATATATTTT CASTPLGNTIYF
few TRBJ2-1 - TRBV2 TGTGCCAGCATCGCAGGGGAGTCGTCGAATGAGCAGTTCTTC CASIAGESSNEQFF
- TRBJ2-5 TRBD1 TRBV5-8 TGTGCCAGCAGCTTTGGACAGGCCGGATCGGAGACCCAGTACTTC CASSFGQAGSETQYF
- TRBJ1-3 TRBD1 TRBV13 TGTGCCAGCAGCTTAGGTCGGCAGGGGGTTGGAGGAAACACCATATATTTT CASSLGRQGVGGNTIYF
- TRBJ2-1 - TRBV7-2 TGTGCCAGCAGCTTAGTCAGTGGGTCCCACAATGAGCAGTTCTTC CASSLVSGSHNEQFF
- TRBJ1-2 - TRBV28 TGTGCCAGCGCTCAGGGGCTGAGGTTCTATGGCTACACCTTC CASAQGLRFYGYTF
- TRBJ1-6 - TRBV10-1 TGCGCCAGCAGTGAGTGGGGGTCGGCAGATTCACCCCTCCACTTT CASSEWGSADSPLHF
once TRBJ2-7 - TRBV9 TGTGCCAGCAGCGTAGGTGGGTCCTCTTCCTACGAGCAGTACTTC CASSVGGSSSYEQYF
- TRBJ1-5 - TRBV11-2 TGTGCCAGCAGCTTAGAGAGGGGCCAGCCCCAGCATTTT CASSLERGQPQHF
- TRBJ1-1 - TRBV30 TGTGCCTGGAGCCCTCCGGGACCCTCGAACACTGAAGCTTTCTTT CAWSPPGPSNTEAFF
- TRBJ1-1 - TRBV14 TGTGCCAGCAGCTCTCTAGGTTTTGCTTTCTTT CASSSLGFAFF
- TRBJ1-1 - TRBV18 TGTGCCAGCTCACTCTGGGCGAGGGATGAGAACACTGAAGCTTTCTTT CASSLWARDENTEAFF
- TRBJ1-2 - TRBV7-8 TGTGCCAGCAGCTTAGGACAGCTAGATGGCTACACCTTC CASSLGQLDGYTF
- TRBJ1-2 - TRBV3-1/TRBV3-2 TGTGCCAGCAGCCCCGTGCAAGGGGGGAGCTACACCTTC CASSPVQGGSYTF
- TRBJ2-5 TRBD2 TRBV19 TGTGCCAGTAGTATCCTTCTAGCGGGGCAAGAGACCCAGTACTTC CASSILLAGQETQYF
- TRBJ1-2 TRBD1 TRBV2 TGTGCCGGGGGCCAGGGGGCGCATGACTATGGCTACACCTTC CAGGQGAHDYGYTF
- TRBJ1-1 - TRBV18 TGTGCCAGCTCACCACCGACACTGAACACTGAAGCTTTCTTT CASSPPTLNTEAFF
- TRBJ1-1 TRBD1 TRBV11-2 TGTGCCAGCAGCCAAGTCCAGGGGGAGACCATGAACACTGAAGCTTTCTTT CASSQVQGETMNTEAFF
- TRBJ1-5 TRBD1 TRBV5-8 TGTGCCAGCAGGGCGGGACAGAAAAGCAATCAGCCCCAGCATTTT CASRAGQKSNQPQHF
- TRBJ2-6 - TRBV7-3 TGTGCCAGCAGCTTACCGGGGGGCTCCGGGGCCAACGTCCTGACTTTC CASSLPGGSGANVLTF
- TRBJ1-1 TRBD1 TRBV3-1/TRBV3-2 TGTGCCAGCAGATTCCGGACAGGGGGGATCAACACTGAAGCTTTCTTT CASRFRTGGINTEAFF
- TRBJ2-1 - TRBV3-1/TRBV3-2 TGTGCCAGCAGCCAGGTTAACAGTTACAATGAGCAGTTCTTC CASSQVNSYNEQFF
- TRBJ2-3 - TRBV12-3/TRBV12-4 TGTGCCAGCAGCCCAGCCCCTACGCAGTATTTT CASSPAPTQYF
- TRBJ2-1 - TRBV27 TGTGCCAGCACCCGGGGCTATGAGCAGTTCTTC CASTRGYEQFF
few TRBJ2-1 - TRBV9 TGTGCCAGCAGCGTAGTTACAGGGACTGGGTACAATGAGCAGTTCTTC CASSVVTGTGYNEQFF
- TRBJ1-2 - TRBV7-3 TGTGCCAGCAGCTTAGATAGATCGAGTGGCTACACCTTC CASSLDRSSGYTF